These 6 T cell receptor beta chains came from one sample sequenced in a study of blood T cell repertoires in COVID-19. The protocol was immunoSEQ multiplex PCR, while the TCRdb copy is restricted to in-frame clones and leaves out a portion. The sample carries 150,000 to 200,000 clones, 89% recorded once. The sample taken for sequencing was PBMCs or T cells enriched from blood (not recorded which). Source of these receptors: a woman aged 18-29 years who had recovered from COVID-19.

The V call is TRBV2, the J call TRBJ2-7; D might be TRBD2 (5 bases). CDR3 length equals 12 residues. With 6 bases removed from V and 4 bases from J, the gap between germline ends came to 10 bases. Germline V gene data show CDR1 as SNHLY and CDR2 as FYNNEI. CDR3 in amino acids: CASRLDVYEQYF. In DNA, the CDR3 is TGTGCCAGCAGACTAGATGTATACGAGCAGTACTTC.

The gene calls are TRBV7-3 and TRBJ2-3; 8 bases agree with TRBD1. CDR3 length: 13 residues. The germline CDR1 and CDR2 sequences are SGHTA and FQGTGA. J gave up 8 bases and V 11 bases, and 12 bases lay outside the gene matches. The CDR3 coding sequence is TGTGCCTCCACAGGGGGAGCAGGTGGTACGCAGTATTTT. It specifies CASTGGAGGTQYF.

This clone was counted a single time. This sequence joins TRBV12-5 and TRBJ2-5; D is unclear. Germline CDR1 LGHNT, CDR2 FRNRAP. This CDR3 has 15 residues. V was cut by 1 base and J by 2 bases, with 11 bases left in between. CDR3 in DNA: TGTGCTAGTGGTTTGGGACTCCACGAGCAAGAGACCCAGTACTTC. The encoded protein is CASGLGLHEQETQYF. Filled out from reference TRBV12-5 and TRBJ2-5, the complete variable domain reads DARVTQTPRHKVTEMGQEVTMRCQPILGHNTVFWYRQTMMQGLELLAYFRNRAPLDDSGMPKDRFSAEMPDATLATLKIQPSEPRDSAVYFCASGLGLHEQETQYFGPGTRLLVL.

CDR3 bases: TGTGCCAGCAGCTTTGGAAGGGGTGAAGCTTTCTTT. Encoded protein: CASSFGRGEAFF. The chain couples TRBV11-1 to TRBJ1-1; possibly TRBD1 for D (5 bases). Germline CDR1 reads SGHAT; CDR2 reads FQDESV (reference sequence). The CDR3 consists of 12 residues. Trimming took 3 bases from V and 7 from J, leaving 9 bases between them.

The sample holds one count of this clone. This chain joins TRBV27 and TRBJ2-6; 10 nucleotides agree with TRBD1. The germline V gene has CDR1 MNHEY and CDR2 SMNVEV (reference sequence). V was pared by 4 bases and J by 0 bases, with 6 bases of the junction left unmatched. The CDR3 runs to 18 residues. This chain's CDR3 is CASSYLGQGVSGANVLTF. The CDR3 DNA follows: TGTGCCAGCAGTTATCTCGGACAGGGGGTCTCTGGGGCCAACGTCCTGACTTTC.

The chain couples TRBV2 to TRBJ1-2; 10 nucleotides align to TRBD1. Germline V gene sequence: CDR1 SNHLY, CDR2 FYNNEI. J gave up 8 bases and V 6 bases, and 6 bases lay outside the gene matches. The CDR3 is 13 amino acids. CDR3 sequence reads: CASSGDRGEGYTF. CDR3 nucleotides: TGTGCCAGCAGCGGGGACAGGGGCGAAGGCTACACCTTC.